This is a list of T cell receptor beta chains from one sample in a study of cytomegalovirus exposure and HLA in healthy donors. Sequencing used immunoSEQ multiplex PCR; TCRdb keeps in-frame clones, though not all of them. This sample's clone table lists 150,000 to 200,000 clones. The sample taken for sequencing was PBMCs. Every receptor here comes from a young man in good health and CMV-seronegative. The CDR3 runs from the conserved cysteine through the conserved F or W. The D gene is left open where the match is weak.

d_call: TRBD1
v_call: TRBV10-2
j_call: TRBJ2-7
cdr3_aa: CASSQGAREQYF
cdr3_nt: TGCGCCAGCAGCCAGGGGGCTCGGGAGCAGTACTTC

d_call: -
v_call: TRBV11-3
j_call: TRBJ2-2
cdr3_aa: CASSPGGAVSTGELFF
cdr3_nt: TGTGCCAGCAGCCCTGGGGGGGCGGTAAGCACCGGGGAGCTGTTTTTT

d_call: TRBD2
v_call: TRBV7-8
j_call: TRBJ2-7
cdr3_aa: CASSSGLAGYFPYEQYF
cdr3_nt: TGTGCCAGCAGCTCCGGACTAGCGGGGTATTTCCCCTACGAGCAGTACTTC

d_call: -
v_call: TRBV4-3
j_call: TRBJ1-2
cdr3_aa: CASSQEAFDYGYTF
cdr3_nt: TGCGCCAGCAGCCAAGAAGCGTTTGACTATGGCTACACCTTC

d_call: TRBD1
v_call: TRBV2
j_call: TRBJ1-2
cdr3_aa: CASTGTGLMGYTF
cdr3_nt: TGTGCCAGCACTGGGACAGGGTTAATGGGCTACACCTTC

d_call: TRBD2
v_call: TRBV14
j_call: TRBJ2-1
cdr3_aa: CASRTGTSEYNEQFF
cdr3_nt: TGTGCCAGCAGGACCGGGACTAGCGAATACAATGAGCAGTTCTTC

d_call: TRBD2
v_call: TRBV9
j_call: TRBJ2-2
cdr3_aa: CASRAGLAVITGELFF
cdr3_nt: TGTGCCAGCAGGGCAGGACTAGCGGTGATCACCGGGGAGCTGTTTTTT

d_call: TRBD1
v_call: TRBV5-1
j_call: TRBJ1-2
cdr3_aa: CASSLESGGAGGYTF
cdr3_nt: TGCGCCAGCAGCTTGGAATCAGGGGGCGCGGGGGGCTACACCTTC

d_call: TRBD2
v_call: TRBV27
j_call: TRBJ2-7
cdr3_aa: CASSPLSGRVTYEQYF
cdr3_nt: TGTGCCAGCAGTCCCCTGAGCGGGAGGGTAACCTACGAGCAGTACTTC

d_call: TRBD1
v_call: TRBV11-2
j_call: TRBJ2-7
cdr3_aa: CASSLGTGGFYEQYF
cdr3_nt: TGTGCCAGCAGCTTAGGAACAGGGGGCTTTTACGAGCAGTACTTC

d_call: -
v_call: TRBV7-7
j_call: TRBJ2-5
cdr3_aa: CASSLAGIQETQYF
cdr3_nt: TGTGCCAGCAGCTTAGCCGGTATCCAAGAGACCCAGTACTTC

d_call: TRBD1
v_call: TRBV29-1
j_call: TRBJ1-2
cdr3_aa: CSVARSGTGIGGYTF
cdr3_nt: TGCAGCGTTGCGCGGTCCGGGACAGGGATCGGTGGCTACACCTTC

d_call: -
v_call: TRBV7-6
j_call: TRBJ1-2
cdr3_aa: CASSLTSGGSSGYTF
cdr3_nt: TGTGCCAGCAGCTTAACGTCCGGTGGTTCGAGTGGCTACACCTTC

d_call: -
v_call: TRBV5-1
j_call: TRBJ2-1
cdr3_aa: CASSSSTSSSYNEQFF
cdr3_nt: TGCGCCAGCAGCTCCTCAACCTCGAGCTCCTACAATGAGCAGTTCTTC

d_call: -
v_call: TRBV5-1
j_call: TRBJ2-5
cdr3_aa: CASSLGRPQETQYF
cdr3_nt: TGCGCCAGCAGCTTGGGGCGGCCCCAAGAGACCCAGTACTTC

d_call: -
v_call: TRBV7-9
j_call: TRBJ2-3
cdr3_aa: CASSPYDREPSTDTQYF
cdr3_nt: TGTGCCAGCAGCCCATACGACCGGGAACCGAGCACAGATACGCAGTATTTT

d_call: -
v_call: TRBV29-1
j_call: TRBJ1-4
cdr3_aa: CSGDYMGKLFF
cdr3_nt: TGCAGCGGGGACTACATGGGAAAACTGTTTTTT

d_call: -
v_call: TRBV5-1
j_call: TRBJ2-6
cdr3_aa: CASSSQGTGANVLTF
cdr3_nt: TGCGCCAGCAGCTCACAGGGTACTGGGGCCAACGTCCTGACTTTC

d_call: TRBD1
v_call: TRBV19
j_call: TRBJ1-2
cdr3_aa: CASSTPKGGVSGYTF
cdr3_nt: TGTGCCAGTAGTACCCCGAAAGGGGGCGTATCGGGCTACACCTTC

d_call: -
v_call: TRBV7-9
j_call: TRBJ1-1
cdr3_aa: CASSLGALNTEAFF
cdr3_nt: TGTGCCAGCAGCCTGGGCGCACTTAACACTGAAGCTTTCTTT

d_call: TRBD1
v_call: TRBV11-3
j_call: TRBJ2-7
cdr3_aa: CASSLGQIVPREQYF
cdr3_nt: TGTGCCAGCAGCTTGGGACAGATCGTCCCCCGGGAGCAGTACTTC

d_call: TRBD1
v_call: TRBV10-3
j_call: TRBJ2-7
cdr3_aa: CAIRLGQDSYEQYF
cdr3_nt: TGTGCCATCAGATTGGGACAGGACTCCTACGAGCAGTACTTC

d_call: TRBD2
v_call: TRBV5-4
j_call: TRBJ2-1
cdr3_aa: CASSRRGTSGTSSYNEQFF
cdr3_nt: TGTGCCAGCAGCCGGAGGGGGACTAGCGGGACTAGCTCCTACAATGAGCAGTTCTTC

d_call: TRBD2
v_call: TRBV28
j_call: TRBJ2-3
cdr3_aa: CASRALAGGTDTQYF
cdr3_nt: TGTGCCAGCAGAGCTTTAGCGGGAGGCACAGATACGCAGTATTTT

d_call: -
v_call: TRBV5-1
j_call: TRBJ1-2
cdr3_aa: CASSLDRNYGYTF
cdr3_nt: TGCGCCAGCAGCTTAGACAGAAACTATGGCTACACCTTC

d_call: -
v_call: TRBV28
j_call: TRBJ2-7
cdr3_aa: CASSLSPYEQYF
cdr3_nt: TGTGCCAGCAGTTTAAGCCCCTACGAGCAGTACTTC